The 32 T cell receptor beta chains presented below share a single source sample, sequenced in a study of blood T cell repertoires in COVID-19. The method was immunoSEQ multiplex PCR; TCRdb's version includes in-frame clones alone and lacks a portion of them. The data show 85,000 to 95,000 clones, around nine tenths seen once. The sequenced sample consisted of peripheral blood. Receptors were obtained from a man aged 55 to 70 with COVID-19, enrolled during active disease.

The rearrangement joins TRBV5-1 to TRBJ2-2; a possible D gene is TRBD2 (6 bases). This CDR3 region has 15 residues. CDR1 and CDR2 (germline): SGHRS, YFSETQ. V was pared by 4 bases and J by 6 bases, with 16 bases between. DNA for the CDR3: TGCGCCAGCAGCGGGGCCGGGAGCCCGCCCGGGGAGCTGTTTTTT. It encodes CASSGAGSPPGELFF. Supplemented by reference TRBV5-1 and TRBJ2-2, the full variable domain reads KAGVTQTPRYLIKTRGQQVTLSCSPISGHRSVSWYQQTPGQGLQFLFEYFSETQRNKGNFPGRFSGRQFSNSRSEMNVSTLELGDSALYLCASSGAGSPPGELFFGEGSRLTVL.

The chain is built from TRBV28 and TRBJ1-4; D gene unclear. The ends were cut back, 2 bases at V and 0 bases at J, with 7 bases in the middle. The CDR3 has 15 residues. CDR1 and CDR2 from the germline V gene are MDHEN and SYDVKM. The CDR3 coding sequence is TGTGCCAGCAGTTTAGAGGTGGCAACTAATGAAAAACTGTTTTTT. Amino acid sequence: CASSLEVATNEKLFF.

The V and J genes are TRBV7-8 and TRBJ1-6, with D perhaps TRBD1 (6 bases). Deletions cut 5 bases from V and 7 bases from J, with 15 bases between. The length of the CDR3 is 15 residues. Germline lookup yields CDR1 SGHVS and CDR2 FQNEAQ. The CDR3 sequence: CASSGVRGLNSPLHF. CDR3 coding DNA: TGTGCCAGCAGCGGGGTAAGGGGGTTGAATTCACCCCTCCACTTT.

The genes are TRBV7-6 and TRBJ2-1, with D tentatively TRBD2 (5 bases). CDR3 length: 12 residues. Germline V lookup: CDR1 SGHVS, CDR2 FNYEAQ. Trimming shortened V by 5 bases and J by 6 bases, and 8 bases separated the two germline ends. The CDR3 loop is CASSRTGNEQFF. CDR3 coding DNA: TGTGCCAGCAGCCGGACTGGCAATGAGCAGTTCTTC.

As concerns this clone: Other DNA variants within this sample encode the same CDR3. The CDR3 loop reads CASSSPLAGDNEQFF. The DNA for the CDR3 is TGTGCCAGCAGCTCCCCGTTAGCGGGGGACAATGAGCAGTTCTTC. The V gene is TRBV13, the J gene TRBJ2-1, with TRBD2 matching 9 bases. This CDR3 contains 15 residues. Germline lookup yields CDR1 PRHDT and CDR2 FYEKMQ (reference sequence). Unmatched junction bases numbered 6, after V lost 4 bases and J lost 5 bases.

This chain links TRBV28 with TRBJ1-4; perhaps TRBD1 as D (5 bases). The V end lost 4 bases, the J end lost 6 bases, and 12 bases lay between the germline ends. Germline values: CDR1 MDHEN, CDR2 SYDVKM. The CDR3 extends over 14 amino acids. CDR3 protein: CASSSQGFYEKLFF. The DNA of the CDR3 is TGTGCCAGCAGTTCGCAGGGTTTTTATGAAAAACTGTTTTTT.

This clone was detected only once. V usage is TRBV29-1 and J usage is TRBJ1-1; maybe TRBD1 (6 bases). Germline CDR1 SQVTM, CDR2 ANQGSEA. The CDR3 extends over 13 amino acids. Trimming took off 2 bases at V and 3 bases at J, with 10 bases between the two ends. The DNA for the CDR3 is TGCAGCGTTGAAACAGGGCGTGACACTGAAGCTTTCTTT. Translation gives CSVETGRDTEAFF. Looking up the rest from reference TRBV29-1 and TRBJ1-1 gives the full variable domain: SAVISQKPSRDICQRGTSLTIQCQVDSQVTMMFWYRQQPGQSLTLIATANQGSEATYESGFVIDKFPISRPNLTFSTLTVSNMSPEDSSIYLCSVETGRDTEAFFGQGTRLTVV.

The chain links TRBV7-9 to TRBJ1-5; 10 bases match TRBD1. The germline gives CDR1 SEHNR, CDR2 FQNEAQ (reference sequence). There are 14 residues in the CDR3. V lost 3 bases to trimming and J lost 7 bases; unmatched junction nucleotides: 3. The CDR3 protein is CASSFSTGGQPQHF. The DNA of the CDR3 is TGTGCCAGCAGCTTTTCGACAGGGGGCCAGCCCCAGCATTTT.

The V gene is TRBV11-3, the J gene TRBJ1-1; D is unclear. The CDR3 runs to 14 residues. CDR1 and CDR2 (germline): SGHNT, YENEEA. V was shortened by 4 bases and J by 7 bases, with 16 bases between the two germline ends. The CDR3 loop is CASSSLRRAGEAFF. The CDR3 DNA is TGTGCCAGCAGCTCCCTGAGGAGGGCCGGTGAAGCTTTCTTT.

The CDR3 region is CASIPTTSASYNEQFF. The CDR3 region has the DNA TGTGCCAGCATCCCTACTACTAGCGCCTCCTACAATGAGCAGTTCTTC. The genes are TRBV7-9 and TRBJ2-1, with 7 bases lining up with TRBD2. The CDR3 sequence is 16 residues long. From germline, CDR1 is SEHNR and CDR2 FQNEAQ (reference sequence). The junction had 9 bases not matched to a gene; V was cut back by 7 bases and J by 0 bases. The full variable domain, in which reference TRBV7-9 and TRBJ2-1 provide the parts outside the CDR3, is DTGVSQNPRHKITKRGQNVTFRCDPISEHNRLYWYRQTLGQGPEFLTYFQNEAQLEKSRLLSDRFSAERPKGSFSTLEIQRTEQGDSAMYLCASIPTTSASYNEQFFGPGTRLTVL.

The rearrangement uses TRBV10-2 and TRBJ1-2; tentatively, D is TRBD1 (5 bases). CDR3 length: 15 amino acids. Trimming removed 0 bases at V and 4 bases at J, with 12 bases between. Germline CDR1 WSHSY, CDR2 SAAADI. CDR3: CASSESTALGYGYTF. The CDR3 DNA follows: TGCGCCAGCAGTGAGTCGACAGCCTTGGGCTATGGCTACACCTTC.

The CDR3 loop is CASSYSRTRAPYEQYF. The DNA for the CDR3 is TGTGCCAGCAGCTACTCCAGGACCAGGGCCCCCTACGAGCAGTACTTC. The genes are TRBV7-2 and TRBJ2-7; tentative D call: TRBD1 (5 bases). Germline CDR1 and CDR2: SGHTA and FQGNSA. This CDR3 is 16 amino acids long. Trimming took off 4 bases at V and 2 bases at J, with 18 bases between the two ends. Variable domain in full (rest from reference TRBV7-2 and TRBJ2-7): GAGVSQSPSNKVTEKGKDVELRCDPISGHTALYWYRQSLGQGLEFLIYFQGNSAPDKSGLPSDRFSAERTGGSVSTLTIQRTQQEDSAVYLCASSYSRTRAPYEQYFGPGTRLTVT.

The chain is built from TRBV27 and TRBJ2-7, with TRBD1 identical over 10 bases. After removal of 4 bases from V and 3 bases from J, the junction contained 6 bases not matched to a gene. The CDR3 totals 15 residues. Germline assignment: CDR1 MNHEY and CDR2 SMNVEV (reference sequence). This CDR3 is CASSSETGGFYEQYF. CDR3 coding DNA: TGTGCCAGCAGTTCAGAGACAGGGGGCTTCTACGAGCAGTACTTC.

V usage is TRBV24-1 and J usage is TRBJ1-5; no definite D call. V lost 6 bases, J lost 0 bases, and 8 bases lay in between. Germline loops: CDR1 KGHDR, CDR2 SFDVKD. The CDR3 contains 14 residues. CDR3 amino acids: CATSPQVSNQPQHF. The CDR3 DNA reads TGTGCCACCAGTCCCCAGGTTAGCAATCAGCCCCAGCATTTT.

This chain joins TRBV12-5 and TRBJ2-3; a possible D gene is TRBD2 (6 bases). CDR3 length: 16 residues. The V gene's germline CDR1 is LGHNT and CDR2 FRNRAP. V lost 1 base and J lost 2, with 13 bases in between. The CDR3 region has the DNA TGTGCTAGTGGTTTGGGGCTAGCGACCTACACAGATACGCAGTATTTT. This gives the protein CASGLGLATYTDTQYF.

This clone was counted a single time. The chain uses TRBV20-1 and TRBJ1-1, with no clear D. Trimming pared 5 bases from V and 0 bases from J, leaving 4 bases between. The germline CDR1 and CDR2 sequences are DFQATT and SNEGSKA (reference sequence). CDR3 size: 11 residues. The CDR3: CSAQVNTEAFF. For the CDR3, the DNA is TGCAGTGCTCAGGTGAACACTGAAGCTTTCTTT.

The chain carries TRBV27 and TRBJ1-2; D may be TRBD1 (5 bases). V lost 10 bases, J lost 2 bases, and 17 bases lay in between. The CDR3 has 14 amino acids. Germline V lookup: CDR1 MNHEY, CDR2 SMNVEV (reference sequence). As DNA, the CDR3 is TGTGCCACCCAAGACGTGGGGGGGAACTATGGCTACACCTTC. Translation: CATQDVGGNYGYTF.

This chain uses TRBV5-1 with TRBJ2-1; 10 bases align to TRBD1. CDR1 is SGHRS, CDR2 YFSETQ, per germline. The CDR3 contains 14 residues. V dropped 4 bases and J dropped 8; count of bases not matched to a gene: 6. CDR3 sequence reads: CASSKTGGEDEQFF. The CDR3 DNA reads as TGCGCCAGCAGCAAGACAGGGGGCGAGGATGAGCAGTTCTTC.

This clone was observed once. The chain uses TRBV12-3 or TRBV12-4 and TRBJ2-1; no clear D gene. V lost 3 bases, J lost 4 bases, and 7 bases lay in between. This CDR3 contains 13 residues. The CDR3 here is CASSFARYNEQFF. The CDR3 coding sequence is TGTGCCAGCAGTTTCGCGCGATACAATGAGCAGTTCTTC.

This clone has a single count. The chain is built from TRBV6-6 and TRBJ2-1; tentative D call: TRBD2 (5 bases). The CDR3 has 13 amino acids. Germline V gene sequence: CDR1 MNHNY, CDR2 SVGAGI (reference sequence). V was pared by 5 bases and J by 8 bases, with 13 bases between. The CDR3 nucleotides are TGTGCCAGCAGTCCGCGTGGGCGGGATGAGCAGTTCTTC. Translated: CASSPRGRDEQFF.

The table lists this clone with a few counts. This chain uses TRBV4-3 with TRBJ2-7; D not resolved. Per the germline V gene, CDR1 is LGHNA and CDR2 is YSLEER. The CDR3 spans 16 residues. Between the trimmed V and J ends, which lost 0 bases and 2 bases, there was a span of 14 bases. CDR3 region: CASSQDPYESTYEQYF. DNA for the CDR3: TGCGCCAGCAGCCAAGATCCCTATGAATCCACCTACGAGCAGTACTTC.

This clone was detected only once. The V and J genes are TRBV5-4 and TRBJ2-6; D unresolved. V was shortened by 4 bases and J by 0 bases, with 11 bases between the two germline ends. The CDR3 sequence is 16 residues long. Germline CDR1 reads SGHNT; CDR2 reads YYREEE (reference sequence). DNA of the CDR3: TGTGCCAGCAGCCCCACTACATCCTCTGGGGCCAACGTCCTGACTTTC. This sequence encodes CASSPTTSSGANVLTF.

The genes are TRBV7-3 and TRBJ2-5, with D perhaps TRBD2 (5 bases). V lost 0 bases and J 5 bases, leaving 10 bases between the germline ends. Per germline, CDR1 SGHTA and CDR2 FQGTGA. The CDR3 runs 14 residues. CDR3 coding DNA: TGTGCCAGCAGCTTAACGAGGGCCAGTGAGACCCAGTACTTC. It yields the protein CASSLTRASETQYF.

This clone was picked up one time. V and J are TRBV28 and TRBJ1-5; 7 positions agree with TRBD1. The CDR3 length is 14 residues. Germline-derived CDR1 and CDR2 are MDHEN and SYDVKM. V trimming: 8 bases; J trimming: 4 bases; junction bases outside the gene matches: 8. This CDR3 reads CASRTSQGNQPQHF. The CDR3 bases are TGTGCCAGCCGGACATCACAGGGGAATCAGCCCCAGCATTTT.

This clone was seen just once. The chain joins TRBV4-2 to TRBJ2-3; 9 bases align to TRBD1. The CDR3 loop spans 15 amino acids. CDR1 and CDR2 (germline): LGHNA, YNFKEQ. V shed 4 bases and J 3 bases; nucleotides not matched to a gene: 5. In DNA form, the CDR3 reads TGTGCCAGCAGCCGCCAACAGGGGGCAACAGATACGCAGTATTTT. Protein: CASSRQQGATDTQYF.

This clone was detected many times. The chain links TRBV6-5 to TRBJ2-2; tentative D call: TRBD1 (7 bases). The V end was cut by 7 bases, the J end by 2 bases, with 14 bases between. Germline V gene data show CDR1 as MNHEY and CDR2 as SVGAGI. CDR3 length: 15 amino acids. The CDR3 nucleotides read TGTGCCAGCACACCCAGGGGGGCCAACACCGGGGAGCTGTTTTTT. As protein: CASTPRGANTGELFF.

This sequence joins TRBV3-1 (or the pseudogene TRBV3-2) and TRBJ2-5, with 7 bases aligning to TRBD2. There are 16 residues in the CDR3. The V gene end was trimmed by 1 base and the J gene end by 5 bases; junction bases not matched to a gene: 10. CDR1 and CDR2 from the germline V gene are LGHDT and YNNKEL (reference sequence). For the CDR3, the DNA is TGTGCCAGCAGCCAAGTCGGTGCGGGAGCTTTGGAGACCCAGTACTTC. It is translated as CASSQVGAGALETQYF.

This clone was counted a few times. The V call is TRBV29-1, the J call TRBJ2-3; tentative D call: TRBD2 (5 bases). Trimming removed 5 bases from V and 6 bases from J, with 12 bases in between. The CDR3 contains 12 residues. The V gene's germline CDR1 is SQVTM and CDR2 ANQGSEA. The CDR3 sequence is CSVSGVMDTQYF. CDR3 nucleotides: TGCAGCGTTTCCGGGGTCATGGATACGCAGTATTTT.

The chain employs TRBV13 and TRBJ2-3; D is unresolved. V lost 5 bases, J lost 3 bases, and 18 bases lay in between. Germline V gene sequence: CDR1 PRHDT, CDR2 FYEKMQ (reference sequence). This CDR3 is built from 16 residues. CDR3 region: CASSLVRGSGTDTQYF. The CDR3 region has the DNA TGTGCCAGCAGCCTAGTAAGAGGCTCCGGGACAGATACGCAGTATTTT.

The chain carries TRBV27 and TRBJ2-1; 9 bases agree with TRBD1. Unmatched junction bases numbered 14, after V lost 3 bases and J lost 8 bases. This CDR3 has 17 amino acids. Germline values: CDR1 MNHEY, CDR2 SMNVEV (reference sequence). CDR3 in amino acids: CASSLGQSGQGAHEQFF. The DNA for the CDR3 is TGTGCCAGCAGTTTGGGACAGTCGGGACAGGGAGCTCATGAGCAGTTCTTC.

This chain uses TRBV4-1 with TRBJ2-5; 10 positions match TRBD1. CDR3 length: 15 residues. J lost 5 bases, V lost 7 bases, and 10 bases had no gene match. The germline gives CDR1 MGHRA, CDR2 YSYEKL. CDR3 sequence reads: CASTSGQGGEETQYF. In DNA form, the CDR3 reads TGCGCCAGCACCTCCGGACAGGGGGGTGAGGAGACCCAGTACTTC.

V and J are TRBV11-2 and TRBJ1-3; D is ambiguous. Per the germline V gene, CDR1 is SGHAT and CDR2 is FQNNGV. Trimming shortened V by 5 bases and J by 4 bases, and 9 bases separated the two germline ends. The CDR3 runs to 13 residues. CDR3 DNA: TGTGCCAGCAGCCTTGACACGGGAAACACCATATATTTT. As protein: CASSLDTGNTIYF.